This is a list of T cell receptor beta chains from one sample in a study of blood T cells in healthy people across ages. TCRdb reprocessed the 5' RACE reads with MiXCR, giving one entry per CDR3 protein. The sample includes 700,000 to 800,000 distinct CDR3 sequences, about 40% of them seen just once. Material for sequencing was blood. Receptors were obtained from a woman between 55 and 75 years old in good health. CDR3s include the opening cysteine and the closing phenylalanine or tryptophan. A D gene is named only where the DNA matches it firmly. Clone size, where shown, is once, few, many, or a class for clones that have expanded.

v_call: TRBV5-1
j_call: TRBJ2-5
d_call: TRBD2
clone_size: .
cdr3_nt: TGCGCCAGCAGCGTGGACCTAGCGGGAGAGACCCAGTACTTC
cdr3_aa: CASSVDLAGETQYF

v_call: TRBV7-2
j_call: TRBJ2-5
d_call: .
clone_size: many
cdr3_nt: TGTGCCAGCAGCTTGGGGTCAGAGACCCAGTACTTC
cdr3_aa: CASSLGSETQYF

v_call: TRBV29-1
j_call: TRBJ2-5
d_call: .
clone_size: few
cdr3_nt: TGCAGCGTTCGAGGGGGGCATGAGCAGTACTTC
cdr3_aa: CSVRGGHEQYF

v_call: TRBV12-3/TRBV12-4
j_call: TRBJ1-5
d_call: .
clone_size: once
cdr3_nt: TGTGCCAGCAGTTTGTCTGCCGGTCTGAACAATCAGCCCCAGCATTTT
cdr3_aa: CASSLSAGLNNQPQHF

v_call: TRBV12-3/TRBV12-4
j_call: TRBJ2-5
d_call: .
clone_size: many
cdr3_nt: TGTGCCAGCAGCCCTTACGGAGTCGCGCAGTACTTC
cdr3_aa: CASSPYGVAQYF

v_call: TRBV3-1
j_call: TRBJ2-7
d_call: .
clone_size: few
cdr3_nt: TGTGCCAGCAGCCAAGGGGTCCTCTACGAGCAGTACTTC
cdr3_aa: CASSQGVLYEQYF

v_call: TRBV7-3
j_call: TRBJ2-5
d_call: TRBD2
clone_size: .
cdr3_nt: TGTGCCAGCAGTCCTAGCGGGGGGGCGACCCAGTACTTC
cdr3_aa: CASSPSGGATQYF

v_call: TRBV7-2
j_call: TRBJ2-3
d_call: TRBD2
clone_size: .
cdr3_nt: TGTGCCAGCAGCTGGGAGGGATCGGTAGAGACAGATACGCAGTATTTT
cdr3_aa: CASSWEGSVETDTQYF

v_call: TRBV4-1
j_call: TRBJ2-5
d_call: TRBD2
clone_size: few
cdr3_nt: TGCGCCAGCAACGGACTAGCGGGCGTCCAAGAGACCCAGTACTTC
cdr3_aa: CASNGLAGVQETQYF

v_call: TRBV20-1
j_call: TRBJ1-2
d_call: TRBD1
clone_size: .
cdr3_nt: TGCAGTGCTAGGACACAGGGGACTAACTATGGCTACACCTTC
cdr3_aa: CSARTQGTNYGYTF

v_call: TRBV5-1
j_call: TRBJ2-7
d_call: .
clone_size: many
cdr3_nt: TGCGCCAGCAGCTTGCAGGAACAGGGTTCCTCCTACGAGCAGTACTTC
cdr3_aa: CASSLQEQGSSYEQYF

v_call: TRBV18
j_call: TRBJ2-7
d_call: TRBD2
clone_size: many
cdr3_nt: TGTGCCAGCTCACCGTTGAAGGGGACTAGCGGGAGTCGGAACGAGCAGTACTTC
cdr3_aa: CASSPLKGTSGSRNEQYF

v_call: TRBV21-1
j_call: TRBJ2-5
d_call: .
clone_size: .
cdr3_nt: TGTGCCAGCAGCAAAGTACGACAGGGTAATGAGCAGTACTTC
cdr3_aa: CASSKVRQGNEQYF

v_call: TRBV9
j_call: TRBJ2-2
d_call: .
clone_size: .
cdr3_nt: TGTGCCAGCAGCACAAGGACTGGCATCGGGGAGCTGTTTTTT
cdr3_aa: CASSTRTGIGELFF

v_call: TRBV28
j_call: TRBJ1-2
d_call: .
clone_size: .
cdr3_nt: TGTGCCAGCAGTATTCCTAACTATGGCTACACCTTC
cdr3_aa: CASSIPNYGYTF

v_call: TRBV12-3/TRBV12-4
j_call: TRBJ2-1
d_call: .
clone_size: .
cdr3_nt: TGTGCCAGCAGTTTAGGGAGGGGGTCTACTGAGCAGTTCTTC
cdr3_aa: CASSLGRGSTEQFF

v_call: TRBV4-3
j_call: TRBJ2-1
d_call: .
clone_size: few
cdr3_nt: TGCGCCAGCAGCCAAGAAGGAGCGAATGAGCAGTTCTTC
cdr3_aa: CASSQEGANEQFF

v_call: TRBV5-1
j_call: TRBJ2-3
d_call: .
clone_size: .
cdr3_nt: TGCGCCAGCAGCTTGGGTCCCTTATCATCAGATACGCAGTATTTT
cdr3_aa: CASSLGPLSSDTQYF

v_call: TRBV19
j_call: TRBJ2-6
d_call: .
clone_size: once
cdr3_nt: TGTGCCAGTAGTATAGATCCCAGGGGCACTGGGGCCAACGTCCTGACTTTC
cdr3_aa: CASSIDPRGTGANVLTF

v_call: TRBV29-1
j_call: TRBJ2-4
d_call: .
clone_size: .
cdr3_nt: TGCAGCGGACAGACTGGAGACATTCAGTACTTC
cdr3_aa: CSGQTGDIQYF

v_call: TRBV27
j_call: TRBJ2-7
d_call: .
clone_size: .
cdr3_nt: TGTGCCAGCAGTCCCACAGGAGCGGCTTCCTACGAGCAGTACTTC
cdr3_aa: CASSPTGAASYEQYF

v_call: TRBV4-1
j_call: TRBJ2-3
d_call: .
clone_size: few
cdr3_nt: TGCGCCAGCAGCCACACCTCAGGGGGGGGGTATACAGATACGCAGTATTTT
cdr3_aa: CASSHTSGGGYTDTQYF

v_call: TRBV10-2
j_call: TRBJ2-2
d_call: .
clone_size: .
cdr3_nt: TGCGCCAGCACCAGCAAGAAGGGGGGCCGGAGCACCGGGGAGCTGTTTTTT
cdr3_aa: CASTSKKGGRSTGELFF

v_call: TRBV5-1
j_call: TRBJ1-1
d_call: TRBD1
clone_size: few
cdr3_nt: TGCGCCAGCAGCCGGGGACAGGGGGCGCCCACTGAAGCTTTCTTT
cdr3_aa: CASSRGQGAPTEAFF

v_call: TRBV5-1
j_call: TRBJ1-6
d_call: .
clone_size: .
cdr3_nt: TGCGCCAGCAGCTTGTATGGGGTCGGTGGATCACCCCTCCACTTT
cdr3_aa: CASSLYGVGGSPLHF

v_call: TRBV28
j_call: TRBJ1-2
d_call: .
clone_size: .
cdr3_nt: TGTGCCAGCGCTTCGGGAGGCTATGGCTACACCTTC
cdr3_aa: CASASGGYGYTF